The entry below gives a single T cell receptor (beta chain) sequence along with its context. The CDR3 loop spans 13 amino acids. CDR1 and CDR2 from the germline V gene are MNHEY and SVGAGI. V lost 8 bases, J lost 9 bases, and 5 bases stayed unmatched. From the 5' RACE reads, TCRdb called clonotypes with MiXCR, one entry per CDR3 protein. The repertoire includes 35,000 to 50,000 distinct CDR3 sequences, 30% of them detected once, and about 4% sits in the top ten. This clonotype originated in a female donor with breast cancer. Input material: tumor-infiltrating memory CD4+ T cells sorted from the breast tumor. Subset: memory CD4+ T cells, CD4+CD45RO+CD25-. This sequence joins TRBV6-5 and TRBJ1-6, with 9 nucleotides matching TRBD1. The CDR3 region is CASGTGSGSPLHF. The CDR3 DNA is TGTGCCAGCGGGACAGGGTCGGGTTCACCCCTCCACTTT.